This record covers a single TCR beta chain. Its antigen target is currently unknown. Qualities for individual bases were not recorded, and no much larger clone is one base off. Looking up the germline V gene yields CDR1 SQVTM and CDR2 ANQGSEA. From its cysteine to its phenylalanine, the CDR3 spans 13 amino acids. Only the CDR3 part of the read is kept: 39 bases, read in frame from the first base. V was cut back by 8 bases and J by 3 bases, leaving a gap of 14 bases between them. The cohort was made up of several hundred healthy bone marrow donors. All cohort members were sampled while nominally healthy, although unrecorded immune exposures were likely present. The donor was CMV seronegative and belonged to the group of 350 or so seronegative cohort members. A peripheral blood sample was collected from each donor, and TCR beta sequencing was performed on peripheral blood mononuclear cells. The Qiagen DNeasy Blood Extraction Kit was used to extract genomic DNA from the blood cell samples.

The protocol used for the library was the immunoSEQ multiplex PCR assay. For the multiplex PCR, a mixture combining 60 forward primers for TCR Vbeta segments and 13 reverse primers for TCR Jbeta segments was used. Amplification of the CDR3 region of rearranged TCR beta genes was performed with a multiplex PCR assay on genomic DNA. Amplified TCR beta libraries were sequenced as 87-base-pair reads on the Illumina HiSeq System. In the original analysis: Across the 670 or so repertoires, a later analysis counted approximately 83 million unique TCR beta chains, 9 million to 14 million of which were shared by at least two donors. To remove PCR and sequencing errors, raw reads were error-corrected and collapsed into unique sequences using a nearest-neighbor algorithm that merged closely related sequences. CDR3 sequences were aligned to IMGT reference sequences to assign V, D and J gene segments. For a sequence to be retained, a match of at least six nucleotides was required to both a V gene segment and a J gene segment. A rearrangement was called productive if the CDR3 had no stop codons and remained in frame with V and J, and every other rearrangement was called non-productive. CDR3 was defined by IMGT convention, running from the second conserved V-encoded cysteine to the conserved J-encoded phenylalanine. Sequences without an unambiguous match to a single V gene segment were excluded from the earlier analysis of 587 of the donors. In an earlier analysis of around 600 of the donors, V segments were called functional above 56.7% productive rearrangements and were called segregating when the between-donor standard deviation exceeded 5%. A statistical classification framework was built to diagnose cytomegalovirus status from the catalog of TCR beta chain sequences. A later analysis assigned V and J genes by comparing TCR nucleotide sequences with IMGT/GENE-DB human TR gene sequences. A later analysis assigned CDR3 sequences and most-parsimonious VDJ recombination scenarios with the TCRdist pipeline. In a later analysis, every TCR beta chain was defined by the combination of its CDR3 amino acid sequence and its V-gene family, and reads without a unique V-gene family were dropped. As a way to deal with suspected cross-contamination and a sequencing artifact, a later analysis dropped approximately 570 nucleotide sequences that were highly shared and had low generation probability. In a later analysis, a clonal expansion index for each public chain was calculated from normalized within-repertoire ranks of inferred template counts. A later analysis computed generation probabilities with a VDJ recombination model fitted to out-of-frame rearrangements, and checked the results against IGoR. In a later analysis, hypergeometric tests were used to score TCR-TCR, TCR-HLA and TCR-CMV co-occurrence, with a repertoire-size bias correction applied to TCR pairs. A later analysis estimated false discovery rates by permuting HLA or CMV assignments 20 times. In a later analysis, co-occurring TCRs were grouped with DBSCAN, and TCRdist sequence similarity was added when clustering was performed within HLA-allele-positive subsets. Co-occurrence clustering excluded repertoires with fewer than 30,000 or more than 120,000 public chains, plus five with anomalous nucleotide sharing. TCRdb took this table from immuneACCESS and kept in-frame rearrangements with V and J called. Such tables lack part of the clones; where checked against another copy, unresolved V genes explain under half of the gap, and the rest is unexplained. V, J and clone size are those of that table, while D and trimming were read from the DNA. The sample table holds 100,000 to 150,000 clones, of which about four fifths were seen once. The top ten hold 2% to 2.5% of the sample.

These data belong to a study of cytomegalovirus exposure and HLA in healthy donors (dated by TCRdb to the late 2010s). About the investigation overall: An earlier analysis of approximately 600 of the donors reported 250 to 300 Gb of sequence data and around 120 million unique TCR beta sequences from about 200 million T cells. The study aimed to test whether cataloging public T cell receptors could reveal signatures of past pathogen exposure. Donor age, sex, ethnicity and CMV serostatus were compiled together with the repertoire data. Every repertoire in the discovery cohort had been generated on one and the same sequencing platform. Across some 400 genotyped donors of the cohort, an average of roughly 250,000 unique TCR beta nucleotide sequences per donor were sequenced, and roughly a sixth of those sequences were non-productive. To study patterns of TCR occurrence, a later analysis re-analyzed previously published TCR beta repertoires from just over 650 donors and added high-resolution HLA genotyping. The T cell repertoires of 666 subjects were profiled by immunosequencing and related to cytomegalovirus serostatus. Typing coverage differed by locus: A, B, C, DRB1 and DQB1 were typed in roughly 620-640 donors, DQA1 in around 500, DPA1 in some 600, and DPB1 in roughly 470. About five DR-DQ haplotypes were handled as single units for association and clustering because linkage in the cohort was strong. The study combined high-throughput TCR immunosequencing, statistical association of individual TCRs with disease status, and machine learning to predict cytomegalovirus infection status. Class I and class II HLA loci were covered by the typing at four-digit resolution. About 320 gigabases of sequencing data and approximately 84 million unique TCR sequences were included in an early release covering about 700 HLA-typed donors. Rather than drawing on any new phenotypic data, the later analysis identified candidate immune exposures from TCR beta sequences and the way those sequences occurred across donors. The genetic ancestry cluster associated with self-reported Caucasian donors included 81% of the approximately 400 genotyped donors. To decide whether each TCR beta V gene segment behaved as functional or pseudogenic, an earlier analysis of approximately 600 of the donors relied on high-throughput TCR beta sequencing. Genome-wide SNP genotypes for about 65% of the roughly 670 donors were used in a later genetic analysis, which treated that subset as a discovery cohort. In addition to the first cohort of hundreds of subjects, a separate validation cohort of about 120 different subjects was used.

Broader findings and caveats from the paper: A later analysis found that HLA-associated TCR beta chains were more clonally expanded and had lower generation probabilities than equally common non-associated chains. When HLA alleles, especially DR and DQ, strongly co-occurred, attributing TCR associations to individual alleles was difficult. Sequencing depth was assumed to be roughly uniform across donors in the presence/absence analyses, though that assumption may not hold. It was suggested by the authors that the approach could potentially be generalized to other disease states and immunological phenotypes. Compared with the approximately 600-donor mean, donors in an Asian-associated ancestry cluster had fewer N-insertions in productive TCRs, according to a later genetic analysis. Correlated functional status among segregating V segments might reflect linkage disequilibrium, but an unknown experimental factor could not be ruled out. Specific HLA alleles were associated with around 18,000 TCR beta sequences at a false discovery rate of 0.05 in a later analysis. In a later genetic analysis, a missense DCLRE1C variant was associated with V-gene and J-gene trimming of TCR beta chains, and the association was replicated in an independent cohort. Because HLA typing was unavailable for some donors at each locus, only the typed subset was used in association tests. Because the 87-base-pair reads could not distinguish some IMGT-functional V segments, including TRBV6-2 and TRBV6-3, those segments were excluded. In a later analysis, the rate of TCR association differed among HLA loci, with DRB1 alleles having the most associated TCRs and HLA-C alleles having the fewest. Several of the top co-occurrence clusters appeared to be linked to parvovirus B19, influenza, CMV and Epstein-Barr virus, according to a later analysis. In an earlier analysis of roughly 500 of the donors, most TCR beta V segments appeared in productive rearrangements about 87% or about 30% of the time, broadly matching IMGT annotations. The study gave a list of over 150 TCR beta chains associated with cytomegalovirus. In a later analysis, most CMV-associated TCR beta chains were found to appear HLA-restricted, with HLA associations seemingly driven largely by CMV exposure. Most TCR sequences were observed very rarely across donors, whereas some public TCRs were present in many individuals. In vitro tests confirmed that three of the cytomegalovirus-associated TCR beta chains recognize cytomegalovirus antigens. The sequencing pipeline was judged likely to have produced a cluster of highly shared sequence variants as a technical artifact. A further reported finding was that TCR beta sequences accurately predicted the HLA-A and HLA-B alleles for most subjects in the first cohort. This cohort had only TCR beta chains sequenced, and the lack of alpha or paired-chain data limited which features could be detected. For the cohort, immune exposure information was limited to CMV serostatus. Because counts were too low, seventeen rarely observed V segments, including chromosome 9 orphons, were excluded from the earlier analysis of 587 of the donors. The classifier was reported to diagnose cytomegalovirus status with high specificity and sensitivity in both the original cohort and the validation cohort.

Sequences were obtained from PBMCs. The V gene is TRBV29-1 and the J gene is TRBJ2-1; the D gene cannot be resolved reliably. The receptor's source is a woman in her thirties or forties in good health and CMV-seronegative. Read as DNA, the sequence is TGCAGCCACGCCAGGTCCTACTACAATGAGCAGTTCTTC. Translated, this gives CSHARSYYNEQFF.